This T cell receptor (beta chain) was sequenced for a study of blood T cell repertoires in COVID-19. Overall study context: The United States, Italy and Spain were the sources of the acute and convalescent COVID-19 samples. From T cells, B-cell-depleted T cells, or PBMCs came the material, which was cDNA or gDNA.

From germline, CDR1 is LNHDA and CDR2 SQIVND (reference sequence). J was trimmed by 1 base and V by 2 bases; bases with no gene match: 5. This CDR3 comprises 15 residues. Per the original data handling: Counts of nucleated cells, estimated from reference gene primer amplification, were obtained. The repertoire was sequenced with immunoSEQ multiplex PCR; TCRdb's copy has only in-frame clones and lacks some. V and J calls and clone size are as listed in that table; D and trimming were resolved from the DNA. Counted here are some 100,000 clones, roughly 84% occurring once; the ten biggest clones make up 7% to 9.5%.

The sequenced sample was peripheral blood. This TCR derives from a man aged 25-45 years in a cohort sampled during active COVID-19. J is TRBJ2-7 and V is TRBV19; 7 bases map to TRBD1. CDR3 protein: CASSIRTGHSYEQYF. DNA of the CDR3: TGTGCCAGTAGTATACGGACAGGTCATTCCTACGAGCAGTACTTC.